Listed below are T cell receptor beta chains from one sample, sequenced in a study of molecular identifiers for immune sequencing clone quantification. TCRdb independently ran MiXCR on the PCR reads; one entry per CDR3 protein. The sample contains approximately 630,000 distinct CDR3 sequences, around 25% of which appear only once. The material sequenced was naive CD8+ T cells from blood, with Jurkat cell RNA spiked in. The receptors here all came from a human donor in good health. Some libraries in this study had Jurkat cell RNA spiked in. The CDR3 runs from the conserved cysteine through the conserved F or W. Each record gives: clone size, D gene, V gene, J gene, CDR3 DNA, CDR3 protein. A D gene is named only where the DNA matches it firmly. Size is omitted from some rows. Given values are once, few, many or a class for expanded clones.

>many|NA|TRBV23-1|TRBJ2-3
TGCGCCAGCAGTCAATCGGGAGGGGGAGGCACAGATACGCAGTATTTT
CASSQSGGGGTDTQYF
>NA|NA|TRBV6-5|TRBJ2-7
TGTGCCAGCAGTTACTTCAGTGGAGGCCTCTCCGAGCAGTCCTTC
CASSYFSGGLSEQSF
>NA|NA|TRBV6-2/TRBV6-3|TRBJ1-1
TGTGCCAGCAGTTACCTTGGGGGCCCCACTGAAGCTTTCTTT
CASSYLGGPTEAFF
>NA|NA|TRBV6-5|TRBJ2-3
TGTGCCAGCAGTTACTCGTCTTTGGGCAGACAACCCACAGATACGCAGTATTTT
CASSYSSLGRQPTDTQYF
>many|NA|TRBV6-5|TRBJ1-2
TGTGCCAGCAGTTCTGCGGGACACAAATACTATGGCTACACCTTC
CASSSAGHKYYGYTF
>many|TRBD1|TRBV6-5|TRBJ1-1
TGTGCCAGCAGTTACTCGTTGAGACAGGGGTTGCCCCCTGAAGCTTTCTTT
CASSYSLRQGLPPEAFF
>NA|NA|TRBV12-3/TRBV12-4|TRBJ2-1
TGTGCCAGCAGTGACGGGACCCCGAGCTCCTACAATGAGCAGTTCTTC
CASSDGTPSSYNEQFF
>once|NA|TRBV30|TRBJ2-6
TGTGCCTGGACCGGATCTTCTGGGGCCAACGTCCTGACTTTC
CAWTGSSGANVLTF
>many|NA|TRBV29-1|TRBJ1-2
TGCAGCGTTGACAGGGTTCCTGATTCCGGCTATGGCTACACCTTC
CSVDRVPDSGYGYTF
>NA|NA|TRBV4-3|TRBJ2-2
TGCGCCAGCAGCCAAGGACAATTCCGGGGGCTTAACACCGGGGAGCTGTTTTTT
CASSQGQFRGLNTGELFF
>NA|TRBD2|TRBV29-1|TRBJ2-3
TGCAGCGTTCTTCTAGCGGGAGTGTTAGATACGCAGTATTTT
CSVLLAGVLDTQYF
>few|NA|TRBV21-1|TRBJ1-2
TGTGCCAGCAGCAATGAACAGGGGGCAGGTGGCGACTATGGCTACACCTTC
CASSNEQGAGGDYGYTF
>few|TRBD2|TRBV10-2|TRBJ2-7
TGCGCCAGCAGTGATATAGCGGGAGGGCAATACGAGCAGTACTTC
CASSDIAGGQYEQYF
>many|NA|TRBV4-1|TRBJ2-3
TGCGCCAGCAGCCGCCAAGGGTTCCCTAGCACAGATACGCAGTATTTT
CASSRQGFPSTDTQYF
>few|NA|TRBV7-9|TRBJ2-7
TGTGCCAGCAGCTTACCCGCCGTGGAGGAGCAGTACTTC
CASSLPAVEEQYF
>many|NA|TRBV19|TRBJ1-4
TGTGCCAGTAGTATCCCGACAGGAGATTGGACTAATGAAAAACTGTTTTTT
CASSIPTGDWTNEKLFF
>many|NA|TRBV20-1|TRBJ2-5
TGCAGTGCTAGACTACTCCCGTTGGCGGTGGCGGGGGAGACCCAGTACTTC
CSARLLPLAVAGETQYF
>NA|NA|TRBV27|TRBJ2-5
TGTGCCAGCAGTTTGGAAGAGCAAGGGACCCAGTACTTC
CASSLEEQGTQYF
>few|NA|TRBV20-1|TRBJ2-5
TGCAGTGCCCACCTTACACAAGAGACCCAGTACTTC
CSAHLTQETQYF
>many|TRBD1|TRBV11-2|TRBJ2-1
TGTGCCAGCAGCTTAGGGGCAGGGGGCTCCTACAATGAGCAGTTCTTC
CASSLGAGGSYNEQFF
>many|TRBD1|TRBV12-3/TRBV12-4|TRBJ2-1
TGTGCCAGCACCCTACCAACCGCAGGGGGCGGTGAGCAGTTCTTC
CASTLPTAGGGEQFF
>NA|TRBD1|TRBV6-5|TRBJ2-7
TGTGCCAGCAAGCCCTGGACAGGGTCCTCCTACGAGCAGTACTTC
CASKPWTGSSYEQYF
>many|TRBD2|TRBV20-1|TRBJ2-5
TGCAGTGCTAGCCCAGCGGGAGGGCCCCAAGAGACCCAGTACTTC
CSASPAGGPQETQYF
>NA|TRBD1|TRBV5-6|TRBJ2-1
TGTGCCAGCAGCGGGCCCGGGACAGGGCTTTTTGAGCAGTTCTTC
CASSGPGTGLFEQFF
>few|NA|TRBV14|TRBJ2-7
TGTGCCAGCAGCCAGGAACCGGGACACGGCTACGAGCAGTACTTC
CASSQEPGHGYEQYF